This T cell receptor beta chain emerged from a study of T cell changes during pregnancy in multiple sclerosis. The V end lost 2 bases, the J end lost 5 bases, and 12 bases lay between the germline ends. Germline lookup yields CDR1 SGHRS and CDR2 YFSETQ. The CDR3 contains 14 residues. The data were produced by immunoSEQ multiplex PCR, yet TCRdb's version contains in-frame clones alone and is incomplete. The table lists approximately 70,000 clones, around 90% of them singletons, with just under 2% in the top ten. The sequencing here drew on peripheral blood, taken in the second trimester of pregnancy. This receptor was taken from a female donor with multiple sclerosis, enrolled in a pregnancy study. The chain couples TRBV5-1 to TRBJ2-3, with TRBD1 as a possible D gene (5 bases). CDR3 loop: CASSFIGVLDTQYF. The CDR3 DNA reads TGCGCCAGCAGCTTTATAGGGGTTCTAGATACGCAGTATTTT.